The next 2 T cell receptor beta chains were all read from a single sample in a study of beta chain features in type 1 diabetes. Findings and caveats of the study: Patients with Type 1 diabetes showed moderately but significantly shorter TCRB CDR3s in all four CD4+ subsets.

No cognate antigen is known for these TCRs. Investigators reverse transcribed all isolated RNA, so they sequenced expressed TCRB transcripts. Clones were read by immunoSEQ multiplex PCR, and TCRdb kept only the in-frame ones, dropping some. The table has 500,000 to 800,000 clones, around 12% seen once. The source material was naive CD4+ T cells from blood. The receptors were sampled from a man aged 25-45 years with type 1 diabetes.

This clone appeared a few times. The sample contains more than one DNA sequence encoding this CDR3. V is TRBV13 and J is TRBJ2-5; D not resolved. The CDR3 loop spans 12 amino acids. Germline V CDR1 and CDR2: PRHDT, FYEKMQ (reference sequence). V was shortened by 5 bases and J by 0 bases, with 4 bases between the two germline ends. The chain's CDR3 is CASSRYQETQYF. The CDR3 nucleotides read TGTGCCAGCAGCCGGTACCAAGAGACCCAGTACTTC.

The chain has TRBV9 and TRBJ2-7, with 8 positions matching TRBD1. This CDR3 comprises 15 residues. Germline V gives CDR1 SGDLS, CDR2 YYNGEE. The junction had 8 bases not matched to a gene; V was cut back by 3 bases and J by 3 bases. The CDR3 reads CASSAATGGHYEQYF. The DNA of the CDR3 is TGTGCCAGCAGCGCTGCCACAGGGGGGCACTACGAGCAGTACTTC.